The source of this T cell receptor beta chain is a study of T-cell memory formation after mild COVID-19. Study in general: The TCR clusters were mostly specific to one donor.

The TCR alpha and TCR beta cDNA libraries, bearing sample barcodes and UMIs, were generated by 5'RACE using constant-segment primers. Via MiXCR, TCRdb re-called the 5' RACE reads, giving one row per CDR3 protein. The table includes 350,000 to 400,000 distinct CDR3 sequences, over 13% detected once. Study-wide results and limits: Pre-infection memory already had some responding clones, implying cross-reactive memory joined. A balance of CD4 and CD8 characterized clones contracting day 15 to 85, whereas later expanders leaned CD4+.

The length of the CDR3 is 14 residues. Germline V lookup: CDR1 MNHNY, CDR2 SVGAGI (reference sequence). V was trimmed by 5 bases and J by 2 bases, leaving 10 bases between them. Remarks on this clonotype: The antigen remains undetermined.

The chain has TRBV6-6 and TRBJ1-5; D gene unclear. The sequenced sample consisted of PBMCs or a T cell subset sorted from them (not recorded which). This receptor was identified in a man aged 18 to 29 who had mild COVID-19 (a few samples of this study predate the infection). Cell type and time point are not known. CDR3: CASSGLDGNQPQHF. For the CDR3, the DNA is TGTGCCAGCAGTGGCTTGGACGGCAATCAGCCCCAGCATTTT.